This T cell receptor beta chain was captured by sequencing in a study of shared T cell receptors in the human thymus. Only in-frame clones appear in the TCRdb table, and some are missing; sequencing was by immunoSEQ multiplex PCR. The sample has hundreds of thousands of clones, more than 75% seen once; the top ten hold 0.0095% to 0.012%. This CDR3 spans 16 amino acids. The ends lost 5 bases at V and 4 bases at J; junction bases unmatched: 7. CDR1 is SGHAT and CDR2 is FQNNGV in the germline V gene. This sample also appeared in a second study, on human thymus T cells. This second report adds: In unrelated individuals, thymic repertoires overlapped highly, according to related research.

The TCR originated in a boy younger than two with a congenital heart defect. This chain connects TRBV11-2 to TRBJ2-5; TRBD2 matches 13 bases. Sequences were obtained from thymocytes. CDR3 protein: CASSPRLAGGGETQYF. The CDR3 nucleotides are TGTGCCAGCAGCCCCAGACTAGCGGGAGGAGGAGAGACCCAGTACTTC.